The next 30 T cell receptor beta chains were all read from a single sample in a study of blood T cell repertoires in COVID-19. Sequencing was performed with immunoSEQ multiplex PCR; in TCRdb, only in-frame clones are kept and a portion is missing. Among 300,000 or so clones listed, more than 80% were seen once. Sequences were obtained from peripheral blood. Receptor source: a woman aged 40 to 49 with acute or convalescent COVID-19.

The CDR3 sequence is CATKGTGEAFF. CDR3 in DNA: TGTGCCACCAAAGGGACAGGTGAAGCTTTCTTT. The chain has TRBV24-1 and TRBJ1-1, with 8 positions matching TRBD1. Germline CDR1 is KGHDR and CDR2 is SFDVKD. CDR3 size: 11 residues. With 8 bases clipped from V and 7 bases from J, the junction kept 2 bases outside the gene matches.

J is TRBJ1-2 and V is TRBV27; 8 bases line up with TRBD1. The V gene's germline CDR1 is MNHEY and CDR2 SMNVEV (reference sequence). CDR3 size: 15 residues. The junction had 11 bases not matched to a gene; V was cut back by 6 bases and J by 5 bases. Here the CDR3 DNA reads TGTGCCAGCAGCCCGGGACAGGCGACGATTTATGGCTACACCTTC. It codes for CASSPGQATIYGYTF.

The chain is built from TRBV5-1 and TRBJ2-5; 8 nucleotides line up with TRBD1. J was trimmed by 5 bases and V by 3 bases; bases with no gene match: 12. The germline V gene encodes CDR1 SGHRS and CDR2 YFSETQ. The length of the CDR3 is 16 residues. The CDR3 bases are TGCGCCAGCAGCTACACCTACAGGGGGTCTGATGAGACCCAGTACTTC. This encodes CASSYTYRGSDETQYF.

The V call is TRBV3-1 (or the pseudogene TRBV3-2), the J call TRBJ1-6; weak D call: TRBD1 (6 bases). CDR3 length: 15 amino acids. Trimming left V 0 bases short and J 10 bases short, with 13 bases between. CDR1 is LGHDT and CDR2 is YNNKEL in the germline V gene (reference sequence). CDR3 residues: CASSQDPGVSSPLHF. As DNA, the CDR3 is TGTGCCAGCAGCCAAGATCCAGGGGTCTCGTCACCCCTCCACTTT.

This sequence joins TRBV19 and TRBJ2-2; unclear D gene. The V gene lost 8 bases and the J gene lost 1 base, with 11 bases spanning the gap. The CDR3 runs to 14 residues. CDR1 is LNHDA and CDR2 is SQIVND in the germline V gene (reference sequence). The DNA for the CDR3 is TGTGCCAGTGACCTTGGGCAGAACACCGGGGAGCTGTTTTTT. Translation gives CASDLGQNTGELFF.

The chain employs TRBV24-1 and TRBJ1-1, with a possible D match to TRBD1 (6 bases). The V gene's germline CDR1 is KGHDR and CDR2 SFDVKD. CDR3 length: 13 amino acids. Trimming pared 7 bases from V and 1 base from J, leaving 9 bases between. CDR3 DNA sequence: TGTGCCACCAGCGCGGACAGGAACACTGAAGCTTTCTTT. This codes for CATSADRNTEAFF.

The CDR3 loop is CASSEAENTEAFF. The CDR3 DNA reads TGTGCCAGCAGTGAGGCAGAAAACACTGAAGCTTTCTTT. The V and J genes are TRBV6-1 and TRBJ1-1; no definite D call. The CDR3 is 13 residues long. The germline V and J ends were trimmed by 3 bases and 2 bases, with 7 bases remaining between them. Germline V gene lookup returns CDR1 MNHNS and CDR2 SASEGT.

The J gene is TRBJ1-3, the V gene TRBV19, with D possibly TRBD1 on 6 matching bases. The germline V and J ends were trimmed by 4 bases and 0 bases, with 10 bases remaining between them. The CDR3 runs to 15 residues. Germline V gives CDR1 LNHDA, CDR2 SQIVND (reference sequence). The CDR3 sequence: CASSRDRYSGNTIYF. CDR3 DNA sequence: TGTGCCAGTAGTAGAGACAGGTACTCTGGAAACACCATATATTTT. Full variable domain (outside the CDR3, taken from reference TRBV19 and TRBJ1-3): DGGITQSPKYLFRKEGQNVTLSCEQNLNHDAMYWYRQDPGQGLRLIYYSQIVNDFQKGDIAEGYSVSREKKESFPLTVTSAQKNPTAFYLCASSRDRYSGNTIYFGEGSWLTVV.

This clone came up once. The CDR3 loop reads CAPTTARLPDLVYEQYV. The CDR3 DNA reads TGTGCTCCCACCACGGCGAGACTCCCAGACCTTGTTTACGAGCAGTACGTC. The V gene is TRBV12-5, the J gene TRBJ2-7; no definite D call. The CDR3 covers 17 residues. Germline V lookup: CDR1 LGHNT, CDR2 FRNRAP. The V end lost 11 bases, the J end lost 4 bases, and 30 bases lay between the germline ends.

This chain links TRBV5-6 with TRBJ1-1; D may be TRBD1 (6 bases). The germline gives CDR1 SGHDT, CDR2 YYEEEE. CDR3 length equals 16 residues. The V end lost 2 bases, the J end lost 4 bases, and 18 bases lay between the germline ends. CDR3 protein: CASSFTGRRLGTEAFF. The CDR3 region has the DNA TGTGCCAGCAGCTTTACAGGGAGAAGGTTGGGCACTGAAGCTTTCTTT.

The chain combines TRBV5-4 with TRBJ2-7, with D possibly TRBD2 on 5 matching bases. Between the trimmed V and J ends, which lost 2 bases and 7 bases, there was a span of 16 bases. Germline assignment: CDR1 SGHNT and CDR2 YYREEE (reference sequence). CDR3 length equals 14 residues. The CDR3 here is CASSFGPGPGEQYV. The CDR3 region has the DNA TGTGCCAGCAGCTTCGGCCCTGGGCCGGGAGAGCAGTACGTC.

V gene TRBV6-6 combines with J gene TRBJ2-7, with a weak D call TRBD2 (6 bases). From germline, CDR1 is MNHNY and CDR2 SVGAGI (reference sequence). The germline V and J ends were trimmed by 2 bases and 3 bases, with 11 bases remaining between them. This CDR3 comprises 14 residues. CDR3 sequence reads: CASSYPGDGYEQYV. CDR3 DNA sequence: TGTGCCAGCAGTTACCCGGGAGACGGCTACGAGCAGTACGTC.

This chain links TRBV9 with TRBJ1-3; unclear D gene. CDR1 SGDLS and CDR2 YYNGEE come from the germline V gene. Trimming removed 3 bases at V and 4 bases at J, with 8 bases between. The CDR3 loop spans 13 amino acids. The CDR3 protein is CASSERAGNTIYF. The CDR3, as DNA: TGTGCCAGCAGCGAGCGGGCCGGAAACACCATATATTTT. Combining the CDR3 with reference TRBV9 and TRBJ1-3 gives the whole variable domain DSGVTQTPKHLITATGQRVTLRCSPRSGDLSVYWYQQSLDQGLQFLIQYYNGEERAKGNILERFSAQQFPDLHSELNLSSLELGDSALYFCASSERAGNTIYFGEGSWLTVV.

This clone was found once. The chain has TRBV2 and TRBJ1-4, with 7 bases fitting TRBD1. Germline CDR1 is SNHLY and CDR2 is FYNNEI. The CDR3 spans 15 residues. The V and J ends lost 1 base and 8 bases, in that order; junction bases with no gene match: 7. CDR3 DNA sequence: TGTGCCAGCAGTGAAGTCGACAGGGTAAAGGAAAAACTGTTTTTT. This gives the protein CASSEVDRVKEKLFF. The full variable domain, in which reference TRBV2 and TRBJ1-4 provide the parts outside the CDR3, is EPEVTQTPSHQVTQMGQEVILRCVPISNHLYFYWYRQILGQKVEFLVSFYNNEISEKSEIFDDQFSVERPDGSNFTLKIRSTKLEDSAMYFCASSEVDRVKEKLFFGSGTQLSVL.

This clone was seen a single time. The chain is built from TRBV10-3 and TRBJ2-1, with D unclear. The CDR3 is 15 residues long. CDR1 is ENHRY, CDR2 SYGVKD, per germline. V was cut by 2 bases and J by 0 bases, with 8 bases left in between. Written as DNA, the CDR3 is TGTGCCATCAGTGAGGTTTTGAGCTCCTACAATGAGCAGTTCTTC. Its translation: CAISEVLSSYNEQFF.

The chain joins TRBV6-5 to TRBJ1-6, with 7 bases lining up with TRBD1. The CDR3 totals 13 residues. Losses at the gene ends were 0 bases for V and 12 bases for J; bases not matched to a gene: 2. Germline loops: CDR1 MNHEY, CDR2 SVGAGI. CDR3 amino acids: CASSYSQGEPLHF. In DNA, the CDR3 is TGTGCCAGCAGTTACTCGCAGGGGGAACCCCTCCACTTT.

The chain joins TRBV24-1 to TRBJ2-1, with 7 bases fitting TRBD2. Germline V gene lookup returns CDR1 KGHDR and CDR2 SFDVKD. With 5 bases clipped from V and 3 bases from J, the junction kept 3 bases outside the gene matches. CDR3 size: 14 residues. The CDR3 DNA reads TGTGCCACCAGTGTATCGGGGGGCTACAATGAGCAGTTCTTC. Its protein is CATSVSGGYNEQFF.

This sequence joins TRBV13 and TRBJ1-1, with D uncertain. Germline V gene data show CDR1 as PRHDT and CDR2 as FYEKMQ (reference sequence). V was cut by 3 bases and J by 4 bases, with 6 bases left in between. The CDR3 covers 12 residues. CDR3 protein: CASSFRVTEAFF. Written as DNA, the CDR3 is TGTGCCAGCAGCTTTCGGGTCACTGAAGCTTTCTTT.

This chain links TRBV15 with TRBJ1-2; D not certain. The germline V gene encodes CDR1 LNHNV and CDR2 YYDKDF (reference sequence). This CDR3 is built from 12 residues. Trimming took 3 bases from V and 2 from J, leaving 4 bases between them. CDR3 region: CATSSLNYGYTF. The CDR3 nucleotides are TGTGCCACCAGCAGCTTAAACTATGGCTACACCTTC.

V gene TRBV6-5 combines with J gene TRBJ1-2; D may be TRBD1 (6 bases). Trimming removed 8 bases from V and 4 bases from J, with 14 bases in between. Germline lookup yields CDR1 MNHEY and CDR2 SVGAGI. This CDR3 comprises 13 residues. Written as DNA, the CDR3 is TGTGCCAGCCATACAGGGAAGGGCTATGGCTACACCTTC. Protein: CASHTGKGYGYTF.

The chain combines TRBV27 with TRBJ1-2; D may be TRBD1 (5 bases). V was trimmed by 4 bases and J by 5 bases, leaving 17 bases between them. The CDR3 spans 15 residues. The V gene's germline CDR1 is MNHEY and CDR2 SMNVEV (reference sequence). CDR3 DNA sequence: TGTGCCAGCAGTTCCGGGACCCCCGCGGGGTATGGCTACACCTTC. It yields the protein CASSSGTPAGYGYTF.

The V call is TRBV24-1, the J call TRBJ2-3; 7 nucleotides line up with TRBD1. Per the germline V gene, CDR1 is KGHDR and CDR2 is SFDVKD. This CDR3 spans 17 amino acids. Trimming removed 0 bases from V and 4 bases from J; junction bases left unmatched: 9. As DNA, the CDR3 is TGTGCCACCAGTGATTTGGGTTATTTACAGGGGTCAGATACGCAGTATTTT. Amino acid sequence: CATSDLGYLQGSDTQYF.

The V call is TRBV18, the J call TRBJ2-5; 8 bases line up with TRBD2. The CDR3 extends over 16 amino acids. The germline V gene encodes CDR1 KGHSH and CDR2 LQKENI. V shed 2 bases and J 2 bases; nucleotides not matched to a gene: 7. The DNA of the CDR3 is TGTGCCAGCTCACCAGCGGCAGCGGGGGTACAAGAGACCCAGTACTTC. Its translation is CASSPAAAGVQETQYF.

The chain combines TRBV19 with TRBJ1-6; no definite D call. Germline V gene data show CDR1 as LNHDA and CDR2 as SQIVND (reference sequence). Trimming stripped 5 bases from V and 0 bases from J, with 8 bases between. The CDR3 spans 15 residues. DNA for the CDR3: TGTGCCAGTAGTGAGGCAAGCTCCTATAATTCACCCCTCCACTTT. Translated: CASSEASSYNSPLHF.

This clone appeared once. The rearrangement links TRBV30 to TRBJ1-6; no reliable D call. There are 16 residues in the CDR3. CDR1 and CDR2 from the germline V gene are GTSNPN and SVGIG (reference sequence). The V gene lost 2 bases and the J gene lost 4 bases, with 15 bases spanning the gap. The CDR3 nucleotides are TGTGCCTGGAGTCAATCAAGTCGGGTGTATAATTCACCCCTCCACTTT. Its translation is CAWSQSSRVYNSPLHF.

The chain couples TRBV9 to TRBJ2-5, with D unresolved. The CDR3 loop spans 16 amino acids. V was clipped by 1 base and J by 1 base, with 14 bases between them. CDR1 is SGDLS and CDR2 is YYNGEE in the germline V gene. CDR3: CASSVSRLRSQETQYF. In DNA, the CDR3 is TGTGCCAGCAGCGTATCCCGACTGCGTTCCCAAGAGACCCAGTACTTC.

J is TRBJ1-4 and V is TRBV3-1 (or the pseudogene TRBV3-2); 7 bases agree with TRBD1. This CDR3 region has 17 residues. CDR1 LGHDT and CDR2 YNNKEL come from the germline V gene (reference sequence). The V gene end was trimmed by 3 bases and the J gene end by 0 bases; junction bases not matched to a gene: 7. CDR3 sequence: CASSQQDRSATNEKLFF. CDR3 coding DNA: TGTGCCAGCAGCCAGCAGGACAGGAGTGCAACTAATGAAAAACTGTTTTTT.

The chain employs TRBV30 and TRBJ1-2; D is perhaps TRBD1 (5 bases). Germline V gene sequence: CDR1 GTSNPN, CDR2 SVGIG (reference sequence). Between the trimmed V and J ends, which lost 7 bases and 4 bases, there was a span of 19 bases. The CDR3 has 14 residues. This CDR3 is CASPPQGGGYGYTF. Written as DNA, the CDR3 is TGTGCCTCCCCCCCGCAGGGAGGAGGCTATGGCTACACCTTC.

This rearrangement joins TRBV18 to TRBJ1-1; TRBD1 matches at 7 bases. The junction had 6 bases not matched to a gene; V was cut back by 8 bases and J by 0 bases. The CDR3 loop spans 14 amino acids. The germline CDR1 and CDR2 sequences are KGHSH and LQKENI. CDR3 DNA: TGTGCCAGCGCCTCGGACAGGTTGAACACTGAAGCTTTCTTT. This codes for CASASDRLNTEAFF. The whole variable domain, filled in from reference TRBV18 and TRBJ1-1, reads NAGVMQNPRHLVRRRGQEARLRCSPMKGHSHVYWYRQLPEEGLKFMVYLQKENIIDESGMPKERFSAEFPKEGPSILRIQQVVRGDSAAYFCASASDRLNTEAFFGQGTRLTVV.

The chain employs TRBV6-5 and TRBJ2-5; TRBD1 matches 12 bases. Germline assignment: CDR1 MNHEY and CDR2 SVGAGI. With 8 bases clipped from V and 5 bases from J, the junction kept 6 bases outside the gene matches. There are 14 residues in the CDR3. The CDR3 loop reads CASLGQGAGETQYF. The CDR3 DNA reads TGTGCCAGCCTGGGACAGGGGGCGGGGGAGACCCAGTACTTC.